The clone carrying this TCR beta chain was counted a few times. Between the trimmed V and J ends, which lost 3 bases and 0 bases, there was a span of 8 bases. Germline V lookup: CDR1 MNHEY, CDR2 SVGAGI. The CDR3 has 14 amino acids. This record belongs to a study of cytomegalovirus exposure and HLA in healthy donors. This PCR relied on a set of 60 Vbeta primers and 13 Jbeta primers. Generated by immunoSEQ multiplex PCR, the TCRdb table keeps only in-frame clones and is missing some. The table has around 120,000 clones, around two thirds seen once; the top ten hold 8.2%. The TCR originated in a woman between 40 and 55 years old in good health and CMV-seropositive. Sequences were obtained from PBMCs. The chain links TRBV6-5 to TRBJ1-1, with D uncertain. The chain's CDR3 is CASSYARMNTEAFF. The CDR3 nucleotides are TGTGCCAGCAGTTATGCCAGGATGAACACTGAAGCTTTCTTT.